The source of this TCR beta chain is a study of long-term antiretroviral therapy in people with HIV. Study findings and constraints: Documentation of ART adherence, viral resistance or therapy changes was absent. Transplant-donor-level diversity was not reached after ART, though diversity increased. Clonal expansions arising prior to ART prevailed in the repertoire at every time point.

V shed 0 bases and J shed 2 bases, with 5 bases lying between them. The CDR3 sequence is 13 residues long. From germline, CDR1 is SGHRS and CDR2 YFSETQ. The run of the v3.0 immunoSEQ assay was at survey level. Sequencing aimed to cover roughly 40,000-55,000 T-cell genomes per sample. The method was immunoSEQ multiplex PCR; TCRdb's version includes in-frame clones alone and lacks a portion of them. In the table there are more than 10,000 clones, over 65% of which are singletons. On this clone itself: What it recognizes is unknown.

The chain carries TRBV5-1 and TRBJ1-2; D uncertain. The starting material was unsorted PBMCs, obtained 1.3 years after starting antiretroviral therapy. The sequence was collected from a woman in her late teens or twenties with HIV. The CDR3 region has the DNA TGCGCCAGCAGCTTGGAAGTGAACTATGGCTACACCTTC. Translating it yields CASSLEVNYGYTF.